This T cell receptor beta chain was recorded in a study of metastatic and nonmetastatic thyroid tumors. Study processing details: A classifier for distant metastasis in papillary thyroid cancer was constructed using CDR3 differences observed across clinicopathological groups. TCRdb used MiXCR to call clones anew from the PCR reads. These V and J calls originate from TCRdb's pipeline instead of the authors' own analysis. The table has tens of thousands of clones, approximately 20% seen once; the top ten hold around a fifth. Germline-derived CDR1 and CDR2 are SGDLS and YYNGEE. This CDR3 is built from 13 residues. All patients were treatment-naive before thyroid surgery. Concerning this clone: A read error may account for a junction end that differs from germline.

Sample: blood. V is TRBV9 and J is TRBJ2-2; a possible D gene is TRBD2 (5 bases). The clonotype was recovered from a male donor with papillary thyroid cancer or a benign thyroid nodule (not recorded which). Some clones in this sample may be carry-over from other donors' samples. This CDR3 reads CASSRKGTGELFF. CDR3 nucleotides: TGTGCCAGCAGCCGCAAGGGCACCGGGGAGCTTTTTTTT.